A selection of T cell receptor beta chains follows, all from one sample in a study of shared clonotypes between healthy human individuals. TCRdb keeps only in-frame clones here, not all; method: immunoSEQ multiplex PCR. The sample includes 1.6 million or so clones, roughly 96% of them seen just once. Sequenced material: naive CD4+ T cells sorted from blood. The receptors originated from a man aged 30 to 45 in good health. Each CDR3 is given with its conserved first and last residue. Fields, in order: D gene, V gene, J gene, clone size, CDR3 protein, CDR3 DNA. A D gene is named only where the DNA matches it firmly. Part of the rows lack a size; the others show once, few, many or a class for expanded clones.

d_gene: NA
v_gene: TRBV10-2
j_gene: TRBJ2-3
abundance: NA
CDR3aa: CASSDRGSSTDTQYF
CDR3nt: TGCGCCAGCAGTGATCGGGGGTCTAGCACAGATACGCAGTATTTT

d_gene: TRBD1
v_gene: TRBV19
j_gene: TRBJ1-5
abundance: NA
CDR3aa: CASSLGIRGYQPQHF
CDR3nt: TGTGCCAGTAGTCTCGGGATCAGGGGGTACCAGCCCCAGCATTTT

d_gene: NA
v_gene: TRBV6-1
j_gene: TRBJ1-4
abundance: NA
CDR3aa: CASSEPGHGNEKLFF
CDR3nt: TGTGCCAGCAGCGAACCGGGACACGGTAATGAAAAACTGTTTTTT

d_gene: NA
v_gene: TRBV10-1
j_gene: TRBJ1-4
abundance: NA
CDR3aa: CASSEVQRGKLFF
CDR3nt: TGCGCCAGCAGTGAAGTACAGCGAGGAAAACTGTTTTTT

d_gene: NA
v_gene: TRBV19
j_gene: TRBJ2-2
abundance: once
CDR3aa: CASSILVNTGELFF
CDR3nt: TGTGCCAGTAGTATTTTAGTGAACACCGGGGAGCTGTTTTTT

d_gene: NA
v_gene: TRBV18
j_gene: TRBJ1-4
abundance: NA
CDR3aa: CASSPELGNNEKLFF
CDR3nt: TGTGCCAGCTCTCCAGAGCTAGGGAATAATGAAAAACTGTTTTTT

d_gene: TRBD1
v_gene: TRBV18
j_gene: TRBJ2-7
abundance: NA
CDR3aa: CASQRDRGPYEQYF
CDR3nt: TGTGCCAGCCAACGGGACAGGGGGCCCTACGAGCAGTACTTC

d_gene: TRBD1
v_gene: TRBV27
j_gene: TRBJ2-3
abundance: NA
CDR3aa: CASSFENRGWDTQYF
CDR3nt: TGTGCCAGCAGTTTTGAGAACAGGGGGTGGGATACGCAGTATTTT

d_gene: TRBD1
v_gene: TRBV15
j_gene: TRBJ2-1
abundance: NA
CDR3aa: CATSRDATGVGNEQFF
CDR3nt: TGTGCCACCAGCAGAGACGCGACAGGGGTTGGCAATGAGCAGTTCTTC

d_gene: NA
v_gene: TRBV19
j_gene: TRBJ1-5
abundance: NA
CDR3aa: CAGGYSNQPQHF
CDR3nt: TGTGCCGGGGGGTATAGCAATCAGCCCCAGCATTTT

d_gene: TRBD2
v_gene: TRBV18
j_gene: TRBJ2-1
abundance: NA
CDR3aa: CASSQTSGRARVEFF
CDR3nt: TGTGCCAGCTCACAAACTAGCGGGAGGGCCCGTGTCGAGTTCTTC

d_gene: NA
v_gene: TRBV29-1
j_gene: TRBJ1-1
abundance: NA
CDR3aa: CSGGQLTPEAFF
CDR3nt: TGCAGCGGCGGACAACTTACCCCTGAAGCTTTCTTT

d_gene: NA
v_gene: TRBV5-1
j_gene: TRBJ2-7
abundance: NA
CDR3aa: CASSLEVGVYEQYF
CDR3nt: TGCGCCAGCAGCTTGGAGGTGGGGGTCTACGAGCAGTACTTC

d_gene: NA
v_gene: TRBV2
j_gene: TRBJ2-3
abundance: NA
CDR3aa: CASRAGRTDTQYF
CDR3nt: TGTGCCAGCAGAGCAGGGCGCACAGATACGCAGTATTTT

d_gene: TRBD1
v_gene: TRBV9
j_gene: TRBJ1-3
abundance: NA
CDR3aa: CASAKQGANTIYF
CDR3nt: TGTGCCAGCGCCAAGCAGGGGGCAAACACCATATATTTT

d_gene: NA
v_gene: TRBV27
j_gene: TRBJ1-5
abundance: NA
CDR3aa: CASRLLRYSNQPQHF
CDR3nt: TGTGCCAGCAGGTTATTACGGTATAGCAATCAGCCCCAGCATTTT

d_gene: NA
v_gene: TRBV23-1
j_gene: TRBJ2-7
abundance: NA
CDR3aa: CASGGLCAYEQYF
CDR3nt: TGCGCCAGCGGGGGACTTTGCGCCTACGAGCAGTACTTC

d_gene: NA
v_gene: TRBV10-3
j_gene: TRBJ2-7
abundance: NA
CDR3aa: CAIRSTIGQGQYEQYF
CDR3nt: TGTGCCATCAGGTCCACTATAGGGCAGGGGCAATACGAGCAGTACTTC

d_gene: NA
v_gene: TRBV18
j_gene: TRBJ1-4
abundance: NA
CDR3aa: CASSPGPYNEKLFF
CDR3nt: TGTGCCAGCTCACCAGGGCCTTATAATGAAAAACTGTTTTTT

d_gene: NA
v_gene: TRBV9
j_gene: TRBJ2-1
abundance: NA
CDR3aa: CASSVGWTYNEQFF
CDR3nt: TGTGCCAGCAGCGTAGGATGGACCTACAATGAGCAGTTCTTC

d_gene: NA
v_gene: TRBV4-3
j_gene: TRBJ2-1
abundance: NA
CDR3aa: CASSQVVGAPYNEQFF
CDR3nt: TGCGCCAGCAGCCAAGTTGTGGGAGCCCCCTACAATGAGCAGTTCTTC

d_gene: NA
v_gene: TRBV18
j_gene: TRBJ1-5
abundance: NA
CDR3aa: CASSPLPGEQPQHF
CDR3nt: TGTGCCAGCTCACCTTTGCCAGGGGAACAGCCCCAGCATTTT

d_gene: NA
v_gene: TRBV5-4
j_gene: TRBJ2-1
abundance: once
CDR3aa: CASSKGPPGTYNEQFF
CDR3nt: TGTGCCAGCAGCAAGGGTCCCCCGGGAACCTACAATGAGCAGTTCTTC

d_gene: TRBD2
v_gene: TRBV7-9
j_gene: TRBJ2-7
abundance: NA
CDR3aa: CASSLSGTSGAAQYF
CDR3nt: TGTGCCAGCAGCTTATCCGGGACTAGCGGGGCGGCGCAGTACTTC

d_gene: NA
v_gene: TRBV5-1
j_gene: TRBJ1-2
abundance: NA
CDR3aa: CASSLATQVQGYTF
CDR3nt: TGCGCCAGCAGCTTGGCCACGCAGGTTCAAGGCTACACCTTC

d_gene: TRBD1
v_gene: TRBV4-1
j_gene: TRBJ2-3
abundance: NA
CDR3aa: CASSQEPAGTGVADTQYF
CDR3nt: TGCGCCAGCAGCCAAGAGCCTGCCGGGACAGGGGTTGCAGATACGCAGTATTTT

d_gene: NA
v_gene: TRBV28
j_gene: TRBJ2-7
abundance: NA
CDR3aa: CASSSGTAPYEQYF
CDR3nt: TGTGCCAGCAGTTCTGGAACAGCACCCTACGAGCAGTACTTC

d_gene: NA
v_gene: TRBV19
j_gene: TRBJ2-7
abundance: NA
CDR3aa: CASSLPGQATYEQYF
CDR3nt: TGTGCCAGTAGTCTCCCCGGCCAGGCGACCTACGAGCAGTACTTC

d_gene: TRBD1
v_gene: TRBV5-4
j_gene: TRBJ1-2
abundance: NA
CDR3aa: CASSLDHGAGGWNGYTF
CDR3nt: TGTGCCAGCAGCTTGGACCACGGGGCAGGGGGTTGGAATGGCTACACCTTC

d_gene: NA
v_gene: TRBV5-4
j_gene: TRBJ2-7
abundance: NA
CDR3aa: CASSFSAAGSYEQYF
CDR3nt: TGTGCCAGCAGCTTCTCAGCCGCAGGGAGCTACGAGCAGTACTTC

d_gene: NA
v_gene: TRBV11-2
j_gene: TRBJ2-3
abundance: NA
CDR3aa: CASSLATRLADTQYF
CDR3nt: TGTGCCAGCAGCTTAGCGACTAGATTGGCAGATACGCAGTATTTT

d_gene: TRBD2
v_gene: TRBV7-8
j_gene: TRBJ2-7
abundance: NA
CDR3aa: CASSSGTSGSTFSYEQYF
CDR3nt: TGTGCCAGCAGCTCAGGGACTAGCGGGAGTACCTTCTCCTACGAGCAGTACTTC

d_gene: NA
v_gene: TRBV5-1
j_gene: TRBJ1-4
abundance: NA
CDR3aa: CASSVTVTNEKLFF
CDR3nt: TGCGCCAGCAGCGTGACAGTGACTAATGAAAAACTGTTTTTT

d_gene: NA
v_gene: TRBV7-2
j_gene: TRBJ2-2
abundance: NA
CDR3aa: CASSHGTPTGELFF
CDR3nt: TGTGCCAGCAGCCACGGGACTCCCACCGGGGAGCTGTTTTTT

d_gene: TRBD1
v_gene: TRBV10-2
j_gene: TRBJ1-1
abundance: once
CDR3aa: CASGGDRGEIEAFF
CDR3nt: TGCGCCAGCGGGGGGGACAGGGGGGAAATTGAAGCTTTCTTT

d_gene: NA
v_gene: TRBV5-1
j_gene: TRBJ2-3
abundance: NA
CDR3aa: CASSRISGVTDTQYF
CDR3nt: TGCGCCAGCAGCCGCATAAGTGGGGTGACAGATACGCAGTATTTT

d_gene: NA
v_gene: TRBV19
j_gene: TRBJ1-2
abundance: NA
CDR3aa: CASSLGGIDGYTF
CDR3nt: TGTGCCAGTAGCCTGGGTGGGATAGATGGCTACACCTTC

d_gene: NA
v_gene: TRBV6-5
j_gene: TRBJ2-7
abundance: NA
CDR3aa: CASSYGGVRSYEQYF
CDR3nt: TGTGCCAGCAGTTACGGCGGGGTTCGTTCCTACGAGCAGTACTTC

d_gene: TRBD2
v_gene: TRBV6-5
j_gene: TRBJ2-7
abundance: NA
CDR3aa: CASSRTSGTHEQYF
CDR3nt: TGTGCCAGCAGTAGGACTAGCGGGACCCACGAGCAGTACTTC

d_gene: NA
v_gene: TRBV5-1
j_gene: TRBJ2-6
abundance: NA
CDR3aa: CASSLDGTGSGANVLTF
CDR3nt: TGCGCCAGCAGCTTGGATGGTACGGGCTCTGGGGCCAACGTCCTGACTTTC

d_gene: TRBD1
v_gene: TRBV9
j_gene: TRBJ1-4
abundance: NA
CDR3aa: CASSSRDRGAEKLFF
CDR3nt: TGTGCCAGCAGCTCCCGGGACAGGGGGGCTGAAAAACTGTTTTTT

d_gene: NA
v_gene: TRBV15
j_gene: TRBJ2-7
abundance: NA
CDR3aa: CATSYGGTTYEQYF
CDR3nt: TGTGCCACCAGCTACGGGGGAACTACCTACGAGCAGTACTTC

d_gene: TRBD2
v_gene: TRBV5-4
j_gene: TRBJ2-3
abundance: once
CDR3aa: CASSPSGSGDTQYF
CDR3nt: TGTGCCAGCAGCCCAAGCGGGAGTGGGGATACGCAGTATTTT

d_gene: NA
v_gene: TRBV27
j_gene: TRBJ2-1
abundance: few
CDR3aa: CASKYLGKSYNEQFF
CDR3nt: TGTGCCAGCAAGTATCTAGGGAAATCCTACAATGAGCAGTTCTTC

d_gene: NA
v_gene: TRBV10-1
j_gene: TRBJ1-5
abundance: NA
CDR3aa: CASSTGINQPQHF
CDR3nt: TGCGCCAGCAGTACAGGGATAAATCAGCCCCAGCATTTT

d_gene: NA
v_gene: TRBV5-1
j_gene: TRBJ2-7
abundance: NA
CDR3aa: CASSLALDLNYEQYF
CDR3nt: TGCGCCAGCAGCTTGGCCTTGGACCTGAACTACGAGCAGTACTTC

d_gene: NA
v_gene: TRBV23-1
j_gene: TRBJ1-2
abundance: NA
CDR3aa: CASSQSYPRPMRYGYTF
CDR3nt: TGCGCCAGCAGTCAATCGTACCCTCGACCAATGAGGTATGGCTACACCTTC

d_gene: NA
v_gene: TRBV7-9
j_gene: TRBJ2-3
abundance: NA
CDR3aa: CASSSSRFASEATDTQYF
CDR3nt: TGTGCCAGCAGCTCGAGCAGGTTCGCTAGCGAGGCCACAGATACGCAGTATTTT

d_gene: TRBD2
v_gene: TRBV28
j_gene: TRBJ2-3
abundance: NA
CDR3aa: CASSLPGTSGFTDTQYF
CDR3nt: TGTGCCAGCAGTTTACCCGGGACTAGCGGGTTCACAGATACGCAGTATTTT

d_gene: TRBD1
v_gene: TRBV4-3
j_gene: TRBJ1-2
abundance: once
CDR3aa: CASSQGRTGDYGYTF
CDR3nt: TGCGCCAGCAGCCAAGGGAGGACAGGGGACTATGGCTACACCTTC

d_gene: NA
v_gene: TRBV6-5
j_gene: TRBJ2-3
abundance: NA
CDR3aa: CASRKQAALTDTQYF
CDR3nt: TGTGCCAGCAGGAAACAGGCGGCCCTCACAGATACGCAGTATTTT

d_gene: NA
v_gene: TRBV6-5
j_gene: TRBJ2-7
abundance: once
CDR3aa: CASSYGRAYEQYF
CDR3nt: TGTGCCAGCAGTTACGGGCGCGCTTACGAGCAGTACTTC

d_gene: NA
v_gene: TRBV7-9
j_gene: TRBJ2-5
abundance: NA
CDR3aa: CASSILGWETQYF
CDR3nt: TGTGCCAGCAGCATCCTCGGGTGGGAGACCCAGTACTTC